This T cell receptor beta chain was captured by sequencing in a study of early T cells in non-severe SARS-CoV-2 infection. Overall study: Unpaired chains resulted from sequencing bulk RNA of unsorted whole blood.

Germline CDR1 WNHNN, CDR2 SYGVQD (reference sequence). With 5 bases clipped from V and 4 bases from J, the junction kept 1 base outside the gene matches. This CDR3 contains 12 residues. This clonotype was recorded many times. Its matching antigen is unknown. The protocol attached unique molecular identifiers to individual cDNA molecules. MiXCR was run by TCRdb on the 5' RACE reads, yielding one entry per CDR3 protein. The table shows around 63,000 distinct CDR3 sequences, with 13% occurring only once. Overall study findings and caveats: Matching against VDJdb likely underestimated virus-specific expansions, favoring anti-spike CD8.

The rearrangement uses TRBV10-1 and TRBJ1-2; 7 positions agree with TRBD1. Sequencing was performed on whole blood. This clonotype originated in an adult who was a healthcare worker with PCR-confirmed SARS-CoV-2 infection or an uninfected control (not recorded which). CDR3 DNA sequence: TGCGCCAGCAGTCGGGACAGCTATGGCTACACCTTC. This sequence encodes CASSRDSYGYTF.